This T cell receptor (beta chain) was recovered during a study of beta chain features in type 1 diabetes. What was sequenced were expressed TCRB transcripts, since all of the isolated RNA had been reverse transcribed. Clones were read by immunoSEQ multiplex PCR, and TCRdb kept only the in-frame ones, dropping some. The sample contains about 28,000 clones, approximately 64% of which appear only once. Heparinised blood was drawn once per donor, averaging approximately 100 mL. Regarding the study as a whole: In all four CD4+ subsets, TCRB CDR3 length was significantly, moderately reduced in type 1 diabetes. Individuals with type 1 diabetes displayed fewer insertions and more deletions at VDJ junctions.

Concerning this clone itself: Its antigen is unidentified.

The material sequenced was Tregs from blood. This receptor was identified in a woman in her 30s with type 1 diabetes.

The CDR3 spells CASAAGTSVGDTQYF. Written as DNA, the CDR3 is TGCGCCAGCGCTGCCGGGACTAGCGTGGGAGATACGCAGTATTTT. This chain uses TRBV10-1 with TRBJ2-3; 10 bases fit TRBD2. Unmatched junction bases numbered 10, after V lost 8 bases and J lost 5 bases. CDR1 is WNHNN, CDR2 SYGVQD, per germline (reference sequence). The CDR3 spans 15 residues.